This TCR beta chain originates from a study of blood T cell repertoires in COVID-19. Study overall: From the United States, Italy and Spain came samples of acute and convalescent COVID-19. In each case, the material was cDNA or gDNA derived from T cells, B-cell-depleted T cells, or PBMCs.

Germline-derived CDR1 and CDR2 are KGHSH and LQKENI. The V segment lost 4 bases and the J segment 1 base; nucleotides outside the gene matches: 2. The CDR3 loop spans 16 amino acids. Original processing methods: Nucleated cell number was recorded as an estimate derived from reference gene primer amplification. Sequenced by immunoSEQ multiplex PCR; TCRdb stores in-frame clones only, minus some. The DNA gave D and trimming, while V, J and clone size come from that table. The repertoire holds a few hundred thousand clones, with around 84% as singletons. The source is a man in his forties or fifties with acute or convalescent COVID-19. This chain links TRBV18 with TRBJ2-3, with 13 bases that match TRBD2. The sequenced sample was peripheral blood. The CDR3, as DNA: TGTGCCAGCTCACAAGGGACTAGCGGGGGCACAGATACGCAGTATTTT. This translates into CASSQGTSGGTDTQYF.